The clone carrying this TCR beta chain has a handful of counts. Some clones are missing from TCRdb's copy, which holds only in-frame ones; the method was immunoSEQ multiplex PCR. The sample lists fewer than 60,000 clones, 70% to 85% seen once, with under 30% in the top ten. CDR1 is SGHNT and CDR2 is YYREEE in the germline V gene (reference sequence). The CDR3 contains 15 residues. Trimming removed 0 bases from V and 6 bases from J, with 16 bases in between. This record belongs to a study of blood T cell repertoires in COVID-19. Study as a whole: In each case, the material was cDNA or gDNA derived from T cells, B-cell-depleted T cells, or PBMCs.

The chain employs TRBV5-4 and TRBJ2-7; D call uncertain. Sequenced input: peripheral blood. This sequence originates from a man in his 70s with acute or convalescent COVID-19. In DNA, the CDR3 is TGTGCCAGCAGCTTGGGGTCGGAGAGGCGAACCGAGCAGTACTTC. Its protein product is CASSLGSERRTEQYF.